This TCR beta chain was observed in a study of identical twins. TCRdb re-derived calls from the 5' RACE reads in MiXCR, one entry per CDR3 protein. The sample holds about 100,000 distinct CDR3 sequences, about 6.1% seen once. Study-level points and caveats: Conclusions leaned on cross-sectional statistical analysis and did not track the same donors over time. Fewer insertions marked abundant cord blood beta clonotypes; young adult naive trended weakly, memory not at all. Models underpredicted monozygotic twin sharing of out-of-frame TCR alpha.

This clonotype was seen a handful of times. Its antigen is not identified. The limits of the CDR3 on the DNA are not certain, so only TCRdb's listed CDR3 is given. This receptor was taken from a woman between 50 and 59 years old in good health. Sequenced sample: memory T cells sorted from blood.

This CDR3 is CASSVVGDGSFF. The genes are TRBV9 and TRBJ1-1; the table names TRBD1, a call not compared with the DNA. Germline assignment: CDR1 SGDLS and CDR2 YYNGEE. The CDR3 is 12 amino acids long, termini counted.